One sample yielded the 14 T cell receptor beta chains listed below, sequenced in a study of blood T cell repertoires in COVID-19. TCRdb's copy holds only in-frame clones and misses some; the assay was immunoSEQ multiplex PCR. Here the sample spans some 200,000 clones, around 90% being singletons. Sequencing was carried out using peripheral blood. These receptors all stem from a middle-aged man with active or convalescent COVID-19.

V and J are TRBV5-6 and TRBJ2-1; D not certain. The CDR3 spans 14 residues. Trimming took off 3 bases at V and 9 bases at J, with 16 bases between the two ends. Per germline, CDR1 SGHDT and CDR2 YYEEEE. The CDR3 region is CASSSVGSASEQFF. CDR3 coding DNA: TGTGCCAGCAGCTCTGTCGGCAGCGCCAGTGAGCAGTTCTTC.

The chain joins TRBV6-6 to TRBJ2-2; TRBD1 aligns across 8 bases. CDR1 and CDR2 from the germline V gene are MNHNY and SVGAGI (reference sequence). The V and J ends lost 6 bases and 0 bases, in that order; junction bases with no gene match: 6. The length of the CDR3 is 16 residues. The CDR3 here is CASSRGQGANTGELFF. The CDR3 DNA reads TGTGCCAGCAGCAGAGGACAGGGCGCGAACACCGGGGAGCTGTTTTTT.

The gene calls are TRBV2 and TRBJ1-5; D is unclear. The germline V gene encodes CDR1 SNHLY and CDR2 FYNNEI. Trimming took 6 bases from V and 2 from J, leaving 11 bases between them. This CDR3 is 14 amino acids long. CDR3: CASRALYGNQPQHF. For the CDR3, the DNA is TGTGCCAGCAGGGCCCTTTATGGCAATCAGCCCCAGCATTTT. The entire variable domain, with the rest obtained from reference TRBV2 and TRBJ1-5, is as follows: EPEVTQTPSHQVTQMGQEVILRCVPISNHLYFYWYRQILGQKVEFLVSFYNNEISEKSEIFDDQFSVERPDGSNFTLKIRSTKLEDSAMYFCASRALYGNQPQHFGDGTRLSIL.

The chain couples TRBV5-1 to TRBJ2-3; 11 bases agree with TRBD2. The CDR3 runs 15 residues. Trimming removed 4 bases from V and 5 bases from J; junction bases left unmatched: 6. CDR1 SGHRS and CDR2 YFSETQ come from the germline V gene. The CDR3 loop is CASSQTSGGRDTQYF. DNA of the CDR3: TGCGCCAGCAGCCAAACTAGCGGGGGCAGAGATACGCAGTATTTT. The full variable domain, with the rest looked up from reference TRBV5-1 and TRBJ2-3, is KAGVTQTPRYLIKTRGQQVTLSCSPISGHRSVSWYQQTPGQGLQFLFEYFSETQRNKGNFPGRFSGRQFSNSRSEMNVSTLELGDSALYLCASSQTSGGRDTQYFGPGTRLTVL.

CDR3 nucleotides: TGTGCCAGCAGTGAAGCGCTGAGGGTTCCCTATGGCTACACCTTC. Protein: CASSEALRVPYGYTF. The chain uses TRBV6-1 and TRBJ1-2, with no clear D. The CDR3 runs 15 residues. Deletions cut 0 bases from V and 4 bases from J, with 12 bases between. CDR1 is MNHNS and CDR2 is SASEGT in the germline V gene.

The rearrangement uses TRBV7-2 and TRBJ2-1, with 7 bases matching TRBD1. The CDR3 extends over 14 amino acids. Germline CDR1 is SGHTA and CDR2 is FQGNSA. Germline trimming cut 4 bases from V and 2 bases from J; bases unmatched to any gene: 2. CDR3 in amino acids: CASSSTGTYNEQFF. The CDR3 DNA follows: TGTGCCAGCAGCTCGACAGGGACCTACAATGAGCAGTTCTTC.

The sample holds a few counts of this clone. The chain joins TRBV7-2 to TRBJ2-1, with 8 bases fitting TRBD1. The CDR3 contains 15 residues. J was trimmed by 4 bases and V by 1 base; bases with no gene match: 3. Germline values: CDR1 SGHTA, CDR2 FQGNSA. DNA for the CDR3: TGTGCCAGCAGCTTAGGGACAGGGCCGTACAATGAGCAGTTCTTC. Its protein product is CASSLGTGPYNEQFF.

V usage is TRBV12-3 or TRBV12-4 and J usage is TRBJ2-2; D gene uncertain. Trimming removed 8 bases from V and 6 bases from J, with 10 bases in between. This CDR3 is 12 amino acids long. The chain's CDR3 is CASGPPSGELFF. Here the CDR3 DNA reads TGTGCCAGCGGCCCCCCGTCCGGGGAGCTGTTTTTT.

J is TRBJ1-1 and V is TRBV3-1 (or the pseudogene TRBV3-2); 9 bases agree with TRBD1. Germline trimming cut 4 bases from V and 4 bases from J; bases unmatched to any gene: 4. Looked up from germline, CDR1 is LGHDT and CDR2 is YNNKEL (reference sequence). This CDR3 has 14 amino acids. The CDR3, as DNA: TGTGCCAGCAGCCCACAGGGGGCTCTCACTGAAGCTTTCTTT. Its translation: CASSPQGALTEAFF.

V and J are TRBV9 and TRBJ2-1; 7 nucleotides agree with TRBD2. V trimming: 3 bases; J trimming: 0 bases; junction bases outside the gene matches: 9. Looked up from germline, CDR1 is SGDLS and CDR2 is YYNGEE. CDR3 length equals 17 residues. The CDR3 loop reads CASSATPLATSYNEQFF. The CDR3 DNA sequence: TGTGCCAGCAGCGCCACTCCACTAGCGACCTCCTACAATGAGCAGTTCTTC. The complete variable domain, with remaining parts taken from reference TRBV9 and TRBJ2-1, reads DSGVTQTPKHLITATGQRVTLRCSPRSGDLSVYWYQQSLDQGLQFLIQYYNGEERAKGNILERFSAQQFPDLHSELNLSSLELGDSALYFCASSATPLATSYNEQFFGPGTRLTVL.

The rearrangement links TRBV12-3 or TRBV12-4 to TRBJ1-4; D gene unclear. V lost 6 bases, J lost 8 bases, and 13 bases lay in between. CDR3 size: 13 residues. The chain's CDR3 is CASSPLGGEKLFF. The CDR3 coding sequence is TGTGCCAGCAGCCCCTTAGGAGGAGAAAAACTGTTTTTT.

The chain joins TRBV28 to TRBJ1-1; no clear D gene. V dropped 3 bases and J dropped 1 base, with 9 bases sitting between them. CDR1 and CDR2 from the germline V gene are MDHEN and SYDVKM. The CDR3 contains 14 residues. As DNA, the CDR3 is TGTGCCAGCAGTTTCCGGCAGCGGAACACTGAAGCTTTCTTT. Its translation is CASSFRQRNTEAFF.

The V gene is TRBV27, the J gene TRBJ2-7, with 10 nucleotides matching TRBD2. This CDR3 contains 16 residues. The ends lost 5 bases at V and 1 base at J; junction bases unmatched: 8. Germline CDR1 MNHEY, CDR2 SMNVEV (reference sequence). As DNA, the CDR3 is TGTGCCAGCAGTCCAGTGGGACTAGCGTATTCCTACGAGCAGTACTTC. This codes for CASSPVGLAYSYEQYF.

The rearrangement joins TRBV4-2 to TRBJ1-6; a weak D match, TRBD1 (5 bases). CDR3 length equals 18 residues. The V gene lost 2 bases and the J gene lost 7 bases, with 21 bases spanning the gap. Germline lookup yields CDR1 LGHNA and CDR2 YNFKEQ. Here the CDR3 DNA reads TGTGCCAGCAGCCAAATTCCGAGCGGGACGGACTCAAATTCACCCCTCCACTTT. Protein product: CASSQIPSGTDSNSPLHF.